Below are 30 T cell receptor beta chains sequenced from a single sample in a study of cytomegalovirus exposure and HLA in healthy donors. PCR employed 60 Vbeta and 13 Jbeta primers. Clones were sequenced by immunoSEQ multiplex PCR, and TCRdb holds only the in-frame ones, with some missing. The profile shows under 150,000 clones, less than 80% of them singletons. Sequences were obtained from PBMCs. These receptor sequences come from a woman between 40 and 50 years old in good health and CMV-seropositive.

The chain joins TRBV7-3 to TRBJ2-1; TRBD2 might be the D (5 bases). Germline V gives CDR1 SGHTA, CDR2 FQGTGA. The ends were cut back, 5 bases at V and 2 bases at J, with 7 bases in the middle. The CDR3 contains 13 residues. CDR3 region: CASSGGPYNEQFF. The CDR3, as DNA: TGTGCCAGCAGCGGAGGACCCTACAATGAGCAGTTCTTC.

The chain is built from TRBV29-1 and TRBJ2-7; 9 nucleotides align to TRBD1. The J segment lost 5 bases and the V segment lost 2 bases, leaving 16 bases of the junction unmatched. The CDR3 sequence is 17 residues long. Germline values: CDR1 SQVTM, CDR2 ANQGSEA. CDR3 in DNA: TGCAGCGTTGAAACATTCTACTTGGGACAGGGCGCCCACGAGCAGTACTTC. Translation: CSVETFYLGQGAHEQYF.

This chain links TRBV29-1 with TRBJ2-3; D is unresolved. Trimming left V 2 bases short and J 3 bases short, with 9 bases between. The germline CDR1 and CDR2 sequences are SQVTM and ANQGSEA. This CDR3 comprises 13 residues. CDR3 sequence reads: CSVEPDMTDTQYF. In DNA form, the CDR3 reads TGCAGCGTTGAACCCGACATGACAGATACGCAGTATTTT.

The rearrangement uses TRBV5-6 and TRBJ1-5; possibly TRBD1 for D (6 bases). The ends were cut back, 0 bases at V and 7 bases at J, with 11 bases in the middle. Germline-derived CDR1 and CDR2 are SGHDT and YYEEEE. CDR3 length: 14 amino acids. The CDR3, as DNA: TGTGCCAGCAGCTTGGCAGGGGTCCAACAGCCCCAGCATTTT. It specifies CASSLAGVQQPQHF.

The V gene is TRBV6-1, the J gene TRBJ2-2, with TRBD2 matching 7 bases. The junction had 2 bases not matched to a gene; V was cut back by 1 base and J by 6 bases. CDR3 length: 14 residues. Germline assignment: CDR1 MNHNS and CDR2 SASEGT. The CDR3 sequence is CASSEVLAPGELFF. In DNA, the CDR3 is TGTGCCAGCAGTGAAGTACTAGCGCCCGGGGAGCTGTTTTTT.

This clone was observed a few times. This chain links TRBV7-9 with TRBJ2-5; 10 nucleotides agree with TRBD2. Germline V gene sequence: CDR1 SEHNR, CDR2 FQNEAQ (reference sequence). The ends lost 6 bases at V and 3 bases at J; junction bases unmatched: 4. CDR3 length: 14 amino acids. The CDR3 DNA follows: TGTGCCAGCAGGGTAGCGGGAGGAGAAGAGACCCAGTACTTC. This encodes CASRVAGGEETQYF.

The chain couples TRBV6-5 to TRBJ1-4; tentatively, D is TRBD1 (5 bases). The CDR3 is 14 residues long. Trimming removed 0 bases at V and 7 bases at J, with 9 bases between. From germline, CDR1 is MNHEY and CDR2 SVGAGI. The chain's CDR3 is CASSYSDSREKLFF. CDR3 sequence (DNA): TGTGCCAGCAGTTACTCCGACAGTCGTGAAAAACTGTTTTTT.

The CDR3 reads CASSLEVGRVKGNTIYF. CDR3 DNA sequence: TGTGCCAGCAGCTTGGAGGTCGGCAGGGTAAAAGGAAACACCATATATTTT. J is TRBJ1-3 and V is TRBV5-6; D possibly corresponds to TRBD1 (5 bases). The CDR3 has 17 residues. The germline V gene encodes CDR1 SGHDT and CDR2 YYEEEE. V lost 0 bases to trimming and J lost 4 bases, with 17 bases between them.

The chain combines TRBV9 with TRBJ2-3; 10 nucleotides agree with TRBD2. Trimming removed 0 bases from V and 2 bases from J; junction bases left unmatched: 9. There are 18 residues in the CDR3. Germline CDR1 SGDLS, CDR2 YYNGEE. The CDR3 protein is CASSVGSGGMGFTDTQYF. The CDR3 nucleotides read TGTGCCAGCAGCGTAGGTAGCGGGGGGATGGGTTTCACAGATACGCAGTATTTT.

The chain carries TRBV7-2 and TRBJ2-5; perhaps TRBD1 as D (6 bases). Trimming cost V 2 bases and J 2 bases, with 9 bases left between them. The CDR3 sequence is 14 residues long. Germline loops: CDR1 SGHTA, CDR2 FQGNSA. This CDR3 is CASSLFGTQETQYF. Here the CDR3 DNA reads TGTGCCAGCAGCTTATTCGGGACACAAGAGACCCAGTACTTC.

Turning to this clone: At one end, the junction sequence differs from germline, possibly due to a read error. The CDR3 sequence: CASSPQGGRGGEQYF. DNA of the CDR3: TGTGCTAGCAGCCCCCAAGGCGGGAGAGGGGGCGAGCAGTACTTC. This chain connects TRBV7-7 to TRBJ2-7; maybe TRBD2 (7 bases). Germline lookup yields CDR1 SSHAT and CDR2 FNYEAQ (reference sequence). The CDR3 sequence is 15 residues long.

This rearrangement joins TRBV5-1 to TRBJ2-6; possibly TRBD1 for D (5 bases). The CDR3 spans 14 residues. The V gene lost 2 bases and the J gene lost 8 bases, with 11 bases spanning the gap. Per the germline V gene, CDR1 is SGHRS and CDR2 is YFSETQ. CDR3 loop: CASSLDSATNVLTF. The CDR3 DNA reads TGCGCCAGCAGCTTAGACAGTGCCACCAACGTCCTGACTTTC.

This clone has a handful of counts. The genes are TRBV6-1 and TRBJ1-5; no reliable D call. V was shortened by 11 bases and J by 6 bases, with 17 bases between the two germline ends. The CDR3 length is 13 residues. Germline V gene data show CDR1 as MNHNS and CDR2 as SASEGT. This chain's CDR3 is CAHPPRGGQPQHF. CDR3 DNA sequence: TGTGCCCACCCGCCCCGAGGAGGTCAGCCCCAGCATTTT.

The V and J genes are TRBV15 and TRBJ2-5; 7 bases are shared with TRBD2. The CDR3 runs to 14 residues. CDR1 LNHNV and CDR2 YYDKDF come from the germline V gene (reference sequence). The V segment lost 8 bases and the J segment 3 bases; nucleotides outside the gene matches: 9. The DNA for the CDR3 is TGTGCCACCGGGGGGGGACTCCAAGAAGAGACCCAGTACTTC. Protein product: CATGGGLQEETQYF. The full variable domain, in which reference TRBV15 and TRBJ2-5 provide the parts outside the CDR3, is DAMVIQNPRYQVTQFGKPVTLSCSQTLNHNVMYWYQQKSSQAPKLLFHYYDKDFNNEADTPDNFQSRRPNTSFCFLDIRSPGLGDTAMYLCATGGGLQEETQYFGPGTRLLVL.

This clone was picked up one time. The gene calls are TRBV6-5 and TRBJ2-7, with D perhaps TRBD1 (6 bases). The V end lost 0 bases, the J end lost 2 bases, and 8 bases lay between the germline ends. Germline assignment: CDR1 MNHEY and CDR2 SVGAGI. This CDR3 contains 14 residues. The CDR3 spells CASSYSRGTYEQYF. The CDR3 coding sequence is TGTGCCAGCAGTTACTCGAGGGGGACCTACGAGCAGTACTTC.

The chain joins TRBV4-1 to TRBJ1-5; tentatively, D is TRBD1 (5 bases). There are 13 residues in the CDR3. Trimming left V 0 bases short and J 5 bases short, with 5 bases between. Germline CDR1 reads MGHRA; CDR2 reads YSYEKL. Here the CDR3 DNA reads TGCGCCAGCAGCCAAGACAGGGATCAGCCCCAGCATTTT. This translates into CASSQDRDQPQHF.

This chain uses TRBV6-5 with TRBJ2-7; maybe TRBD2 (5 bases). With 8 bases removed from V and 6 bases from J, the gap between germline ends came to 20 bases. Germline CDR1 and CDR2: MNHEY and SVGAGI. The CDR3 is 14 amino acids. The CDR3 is CASRRGLHNPEQYF. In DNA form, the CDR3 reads TGTGCCAGCCGTCGTGGACTCCACAACCCCGAGCAGTACTTC.

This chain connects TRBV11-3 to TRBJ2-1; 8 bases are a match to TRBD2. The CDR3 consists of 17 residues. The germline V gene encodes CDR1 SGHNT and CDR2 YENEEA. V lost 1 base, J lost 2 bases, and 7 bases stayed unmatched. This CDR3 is CASSLGWVGRAYNEQFF. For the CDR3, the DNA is TGTGCCAGCAGCTTAGGTTGGGTCGGGAGGGCCTACAATGAGCAGTTCTTC. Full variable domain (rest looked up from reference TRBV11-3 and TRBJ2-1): EAGVVQSPRYKIIEKKQPVAFWCNPISGHNTLYWYLQNLGQGPELLIRYENEEAVDDSQLPKDRFSAERLKGVDSTLKIQPAELGDSAVYLCASSLGWVGRAYNEQFFGPGTRLTVL.

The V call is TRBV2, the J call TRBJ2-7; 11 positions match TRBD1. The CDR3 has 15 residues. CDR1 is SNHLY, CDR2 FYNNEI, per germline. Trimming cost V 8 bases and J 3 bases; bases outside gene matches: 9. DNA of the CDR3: TGTGCCAGCTCTCGCCGGACAGGGGGCAGCTACGAGCAGTACTTC. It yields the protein CASSRRTGGSYEQYF.

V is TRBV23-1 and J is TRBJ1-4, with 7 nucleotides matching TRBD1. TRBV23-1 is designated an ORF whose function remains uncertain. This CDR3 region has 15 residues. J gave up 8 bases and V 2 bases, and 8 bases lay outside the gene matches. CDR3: CASSQVTQGGEKLFF. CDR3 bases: TGCGCCAGCAGTCAAGTTACGCAGGGGGGAGAAAAACTGTTTTTT.

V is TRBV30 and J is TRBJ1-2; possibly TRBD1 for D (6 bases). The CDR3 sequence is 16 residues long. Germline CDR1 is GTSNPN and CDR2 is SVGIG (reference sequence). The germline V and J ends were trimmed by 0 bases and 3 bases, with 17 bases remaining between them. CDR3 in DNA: TGTGCCTGGAGTGTACGCACAGGGAGTGTATACTATGGCTACACCTTC. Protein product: CAWSVRTGSVYYGYTF.

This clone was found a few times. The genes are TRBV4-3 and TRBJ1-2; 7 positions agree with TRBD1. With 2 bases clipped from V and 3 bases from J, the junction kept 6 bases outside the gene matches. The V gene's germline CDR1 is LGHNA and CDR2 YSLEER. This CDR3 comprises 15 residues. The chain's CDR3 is CASSQTSQGDYGYTF. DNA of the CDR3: TGCGCCAGCAGCCAAACCTCCCAGGGGGACTATGGCTACACCTTC.

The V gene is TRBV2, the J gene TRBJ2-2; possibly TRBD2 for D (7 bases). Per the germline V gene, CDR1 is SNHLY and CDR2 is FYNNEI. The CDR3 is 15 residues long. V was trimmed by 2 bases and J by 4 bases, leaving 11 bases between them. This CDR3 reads CASSERGAGTGELFF. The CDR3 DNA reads TGTGCCAGCAGTGAACGGGGGGCGGGCACCGGGGAGCTGTTTTTT.

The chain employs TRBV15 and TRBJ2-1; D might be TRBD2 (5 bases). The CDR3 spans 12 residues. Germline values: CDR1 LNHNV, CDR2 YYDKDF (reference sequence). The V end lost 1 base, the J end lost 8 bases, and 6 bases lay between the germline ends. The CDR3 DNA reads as TGTGCCACCAGCAGAGCGGGGTATGAGCAGTTCTTC. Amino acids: CATSRAGYEQFF.

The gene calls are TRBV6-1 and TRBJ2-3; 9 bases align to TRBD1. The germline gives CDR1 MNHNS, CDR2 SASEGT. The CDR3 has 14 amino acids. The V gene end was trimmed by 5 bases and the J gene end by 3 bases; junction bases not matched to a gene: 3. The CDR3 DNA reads TGTGCCAGCAGTAAAGGACAGGGGACAGATACGCAGTATTTT. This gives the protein CASSKGQGTDTQYF.

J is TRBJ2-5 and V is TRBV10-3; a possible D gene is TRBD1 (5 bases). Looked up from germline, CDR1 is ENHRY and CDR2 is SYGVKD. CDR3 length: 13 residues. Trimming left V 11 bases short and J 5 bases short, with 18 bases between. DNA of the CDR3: TGTGCCGCAGGCGTAGGGGCGGACGAGACCCAGTACTTC. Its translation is CAAGVGADETQYF.

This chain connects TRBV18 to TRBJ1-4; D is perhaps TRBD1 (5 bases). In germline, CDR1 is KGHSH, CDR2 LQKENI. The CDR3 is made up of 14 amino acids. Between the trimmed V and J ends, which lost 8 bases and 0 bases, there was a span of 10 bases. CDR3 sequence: CASSGTPTNEKLFF. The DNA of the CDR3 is TGTGCCAGCAGCGGGACTCCAACTAATGAAAAACTGTTTTTT.

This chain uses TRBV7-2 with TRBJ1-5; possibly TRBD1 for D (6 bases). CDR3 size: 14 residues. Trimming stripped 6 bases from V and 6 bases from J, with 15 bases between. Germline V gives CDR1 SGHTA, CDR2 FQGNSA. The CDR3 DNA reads TGTGCCAGCAGACAAAGGGGGGAGGGTCAGCCCCAGCATTTT. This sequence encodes CASRQRGEGQPQHF.

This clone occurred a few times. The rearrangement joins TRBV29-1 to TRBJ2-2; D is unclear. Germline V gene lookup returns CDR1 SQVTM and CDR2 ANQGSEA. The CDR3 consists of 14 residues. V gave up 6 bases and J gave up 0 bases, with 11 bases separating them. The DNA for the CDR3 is TGCAGCGTAAACAGAGACGCGAACACCGGGGAGCTGTTTTTT. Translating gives CSVNRDANTGELFF.

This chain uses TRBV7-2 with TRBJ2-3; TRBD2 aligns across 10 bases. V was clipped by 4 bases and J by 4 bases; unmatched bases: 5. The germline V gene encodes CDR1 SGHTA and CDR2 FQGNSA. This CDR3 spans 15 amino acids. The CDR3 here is CASSSTSGFADTQYF. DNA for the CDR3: TGTGCCAGCAGCTCGACTAGCGGGTTTGCAGATACGCAGTATTTT.